The count of the clone carrying this T cell receptor beta chain is one. The antigen remains undetermined. The sample originates from a study of early stage breast cancer tumors. Study-level points and caveats: Bulk DNA sequencing of unsorted cells missed chain pairing and markers.

This CDR3 is 17 amino acids long. Sequenced by immunoSEQ multiplex PCR; TCRdb stores in-frame clones only, minus some. Here the sample spans fewer than 50,000 clones, approximately 78% being singletons. The sequenced sample was blood. The J gene is TRBJ2-1, the V gene TRBV21-1; TRBD1, as called in the table, went unchecked against the DNA. TRBV21-1 is tagged as a pseudogene. This sequence was found in a person aged 50 to 59 with breast cancer. CDR3 region: CASSKAGDRPSYNEQFF. As DNA, the CDR3 is TGTGCCAGCAGCAAAGCGGGGGACAGACCAAGTTACAATGAGCAGTTCTTC.